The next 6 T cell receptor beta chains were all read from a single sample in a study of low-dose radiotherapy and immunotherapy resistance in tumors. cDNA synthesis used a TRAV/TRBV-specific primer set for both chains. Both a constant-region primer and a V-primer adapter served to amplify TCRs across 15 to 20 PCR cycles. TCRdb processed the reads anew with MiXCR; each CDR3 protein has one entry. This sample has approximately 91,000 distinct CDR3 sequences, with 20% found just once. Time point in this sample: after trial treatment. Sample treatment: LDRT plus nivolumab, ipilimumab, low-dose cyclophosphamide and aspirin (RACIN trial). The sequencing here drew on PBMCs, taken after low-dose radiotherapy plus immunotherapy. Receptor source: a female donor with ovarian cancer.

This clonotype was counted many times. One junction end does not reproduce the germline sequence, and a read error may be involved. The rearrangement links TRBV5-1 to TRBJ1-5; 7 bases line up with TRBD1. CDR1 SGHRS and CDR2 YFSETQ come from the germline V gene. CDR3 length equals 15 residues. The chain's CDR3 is CASSPGDRNNQPQHF. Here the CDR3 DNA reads TGTGCCAGCAGCCCTGGGGACAGAAACAATCAGCCCCAGCATTTT. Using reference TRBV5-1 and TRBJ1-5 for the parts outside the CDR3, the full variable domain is KAGVTQTPRYLIKTRGQQVTLSCSPISGHRSVSWYQQTPGQGLQFLFEYFSETQRNKGNFPGRFSGRQFSNSRSEMNVSTLELGDSALYLCASSPGDRNNQPQHFGDGTRLSIL.

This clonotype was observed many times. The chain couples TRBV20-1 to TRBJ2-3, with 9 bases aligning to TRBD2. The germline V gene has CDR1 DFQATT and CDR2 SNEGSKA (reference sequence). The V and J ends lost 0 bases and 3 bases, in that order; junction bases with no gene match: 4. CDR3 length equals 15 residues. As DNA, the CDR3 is TGCAGTGCTAGAGATTTAGCGGGAGCAACAGATACGCAGTATTTT. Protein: CSARDLAGATDTQYF.

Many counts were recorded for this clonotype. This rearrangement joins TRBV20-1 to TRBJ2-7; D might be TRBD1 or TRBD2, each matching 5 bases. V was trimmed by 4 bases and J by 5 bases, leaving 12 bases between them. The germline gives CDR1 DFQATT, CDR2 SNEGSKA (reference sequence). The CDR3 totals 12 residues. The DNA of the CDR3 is TGCAGTGCTACAAGGGACGTCAACGAGCAGTACTTC. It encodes CSATRDVNEQYF.

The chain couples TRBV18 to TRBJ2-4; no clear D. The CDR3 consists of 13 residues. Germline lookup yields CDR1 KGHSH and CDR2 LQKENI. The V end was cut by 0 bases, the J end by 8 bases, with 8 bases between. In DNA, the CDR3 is TGTGCCAGCTCACCACCGTCGGTTGACATTCAGTACTTC. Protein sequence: CASSPPSVDIQYF.

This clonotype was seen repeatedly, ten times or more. CDR3 amino acids: CARKRRVGLGNTEAFF. For the CDR3, the DNA is TGTGCCCGGAAACGGCGTGTGGGATTGGGTAACACTGAAGCTTTCTTT. This chain joins TRBV4-2 and TRBJ1-1; no firm D call. Trimming took 11 bases from V and 2 from J, leaving 24 bases between them. The CDR3 contains 16 residues. The V gene's germline CDR1 is LGHNA and CDR2 YNFKEQ.

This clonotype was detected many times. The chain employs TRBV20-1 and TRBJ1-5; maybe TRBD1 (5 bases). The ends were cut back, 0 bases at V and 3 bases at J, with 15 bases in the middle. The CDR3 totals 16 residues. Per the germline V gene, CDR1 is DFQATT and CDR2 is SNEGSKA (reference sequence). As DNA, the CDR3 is TGCAGTGCTAGAGACCCGTACAGGACCCCCAATCAGCCCCAGCATTTT. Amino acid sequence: CSARDPYRTPNQPQHF.